Listed here is a single T cell receptor beta chain. CDR1 is SGHRS, CDR2 YFSETQ, per germline. V lost 0 bases and J lost 3, with 10 bases in between. This CDR3 contains 16 residues. The record originates from a study of blood T cell repertoires in COVID-19. Background on the study: Some COVID-19 samples were acute and others convalescent; all came from the United States, Italy and Spain. Sample material is recorded as cDNA or gDNA derived from T cells, B-cell-depleted T cells, or PBMCs.

Source study methods: Amplification of reference gene primers provided the estimated nucleated cell counts. The protocol was immunoSEQ multiplex PCR, while the TCRdb copy is restricted to in-frame clones and leaves out a portion. D and trimming come from the DNA, and the V and J calls and clone size come from that table. There are about 440,000 clones in the sample; more than 70% occur only once, and around 12% lies in the top ten. This rearrangement joins TRBV5-1 to TRBJ1-6; a weak D match, TRBD1 (5 bases). Specimen: peripheral blood. The receptor comes from a woman aged 45-65 years with COVID-19, enrolled during active disease. The DNA of the CDR3 is TGCGCCAGCAGCTTGGAAGGGGCCCTCTATAATTCACCCCTCCACTTT. Its protein product is CASSLEGALYNSPLHF.